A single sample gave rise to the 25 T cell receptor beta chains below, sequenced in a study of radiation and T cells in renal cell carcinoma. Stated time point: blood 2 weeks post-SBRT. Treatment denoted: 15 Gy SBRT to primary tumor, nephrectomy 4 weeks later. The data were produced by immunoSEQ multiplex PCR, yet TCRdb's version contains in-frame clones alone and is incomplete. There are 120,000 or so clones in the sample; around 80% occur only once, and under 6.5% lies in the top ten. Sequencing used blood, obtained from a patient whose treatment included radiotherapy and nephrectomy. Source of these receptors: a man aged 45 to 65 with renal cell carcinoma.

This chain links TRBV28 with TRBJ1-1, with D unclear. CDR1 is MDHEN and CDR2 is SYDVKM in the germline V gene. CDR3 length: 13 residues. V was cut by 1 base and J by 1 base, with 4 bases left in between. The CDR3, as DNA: TGTGCCAGCAGTTTATCTCAGAACACTGAAGCTTTCTTT. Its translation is CASSLSQNTEAFF.

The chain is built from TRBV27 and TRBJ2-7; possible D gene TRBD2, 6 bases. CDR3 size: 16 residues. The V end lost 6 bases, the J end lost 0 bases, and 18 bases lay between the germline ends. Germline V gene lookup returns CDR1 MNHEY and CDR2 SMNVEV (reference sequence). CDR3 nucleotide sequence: TGTGCCAGCAGGGGAGCGGGCCGGGCGAGCTCCTACGAGCAGTACTTC. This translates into CASRGAGRASSYEQYF.

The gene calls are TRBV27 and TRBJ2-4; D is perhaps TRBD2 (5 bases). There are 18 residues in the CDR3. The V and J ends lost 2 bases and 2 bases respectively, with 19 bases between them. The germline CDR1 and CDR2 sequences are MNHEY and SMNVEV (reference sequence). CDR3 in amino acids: CASSLQPLTSRSKNIQYF. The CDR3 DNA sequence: TGTGCCAGCAGTTTACAACCGCTCACTAGTCGGTCCAAAAACATTCAGTACTTC.

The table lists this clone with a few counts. CDR3 region: CASSYEVLGPNEKLFF. The CDR3 DNA is TGTGCCAGCAGTTACGAAGTTTTAGGGCCAAATGAAAAACTGTTTTTT. This chain uses TRBV6-5 with TRBJ1-4, with D hard to call. CDR1 and CDR2 from the germline V gene are MNHEY and SVGAGI. Deletions cut 2 bases from V and 5 bases from J, with 15 bases between. The CDR3 loop spans 16 amino acids.

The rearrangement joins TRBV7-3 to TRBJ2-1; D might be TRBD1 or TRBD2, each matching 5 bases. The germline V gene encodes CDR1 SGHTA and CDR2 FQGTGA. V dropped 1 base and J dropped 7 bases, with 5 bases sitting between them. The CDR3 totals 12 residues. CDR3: CASSLRGNEQFF. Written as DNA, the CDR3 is TGTGCCAGCAGCTTAAGGGGGAATGAGCAGTTCTTC.

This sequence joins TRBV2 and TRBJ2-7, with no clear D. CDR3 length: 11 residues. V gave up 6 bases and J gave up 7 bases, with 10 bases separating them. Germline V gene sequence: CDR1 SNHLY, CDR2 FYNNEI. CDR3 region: CASRDGWEQYF. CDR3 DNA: TGTGCCAGCAGGGATGGCTGGGAGCAGTACTTC.

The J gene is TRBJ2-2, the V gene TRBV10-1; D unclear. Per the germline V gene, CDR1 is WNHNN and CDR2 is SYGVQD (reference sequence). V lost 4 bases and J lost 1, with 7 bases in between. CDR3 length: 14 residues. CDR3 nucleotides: TGCGCCAGCAGTGCCTCAGGGAACACCGGGGAGCTGTTTTTT. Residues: CASSASGNTGELFF.

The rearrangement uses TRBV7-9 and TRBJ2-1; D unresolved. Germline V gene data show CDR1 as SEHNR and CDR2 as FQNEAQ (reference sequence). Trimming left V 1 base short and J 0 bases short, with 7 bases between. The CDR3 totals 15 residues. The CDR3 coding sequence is TGTGCCAGCAGCTTAGACAGTAGCTCCTACAATGAGCAGTTCTTC. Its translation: CASSLDSSSYNEQFF.

As DNA, the CDR3 is TGTGCCTTCACCGGGAGCCCCCCCCTAGATACGCAGTATTTT. Translated, it gives CAFTGSPPLDTQYF. The chain couples TRBV30 to TRBJ2-3; possible D gene TRBD2, 6 bases. Looked up from germline, CDR1 is GTSNPN and CDR2 is SVGIG (reference sequence). The CDR3 runs 14 residues. V was trimmed by 7 bases and J by 5 bases, leaving 19 bases between them.

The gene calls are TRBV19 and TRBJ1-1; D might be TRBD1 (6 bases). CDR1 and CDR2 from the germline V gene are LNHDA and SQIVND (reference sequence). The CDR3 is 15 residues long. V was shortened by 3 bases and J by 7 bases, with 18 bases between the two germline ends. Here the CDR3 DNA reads TGTGCCAGTAGTATTGGGGGGGCTTCTTTCCTTGAAGCTTTCTTT. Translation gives CASSIGGASFLEAFF.

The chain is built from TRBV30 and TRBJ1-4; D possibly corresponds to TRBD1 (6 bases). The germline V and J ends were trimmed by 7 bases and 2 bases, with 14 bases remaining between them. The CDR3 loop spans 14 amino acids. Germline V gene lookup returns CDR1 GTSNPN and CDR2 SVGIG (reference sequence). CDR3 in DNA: TGTGCCTTGGGGGGGCCCGGGACTAATGAAAAACTGTTTTTT. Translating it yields CALGGPGTNEKLFF.

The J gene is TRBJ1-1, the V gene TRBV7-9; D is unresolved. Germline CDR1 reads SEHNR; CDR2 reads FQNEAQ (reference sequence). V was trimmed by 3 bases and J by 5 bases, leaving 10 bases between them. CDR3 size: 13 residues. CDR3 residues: CASSFDMGTEAFF. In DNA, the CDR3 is TGTGCCAGCAGCTTCGACATGGGGACTGAAGCTTTCTTT. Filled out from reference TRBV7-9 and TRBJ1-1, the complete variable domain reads DTGVSQNPRHKITKRGQNVTFRCDPISEHNRLYWYRQTLGQGPEFLTYFQNEAQLEKSRLLSDRFSAERPKGSFSTLEIQRTEQGDSAMYLCASSFDMGTEAFFGQGTRLTVV.

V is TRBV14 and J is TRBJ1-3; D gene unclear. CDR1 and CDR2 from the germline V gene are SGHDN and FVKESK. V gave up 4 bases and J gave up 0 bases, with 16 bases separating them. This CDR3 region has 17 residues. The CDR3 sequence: CASSPLERADSGNTIYF. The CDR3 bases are TGTGCCAGCAGCCCCCTTGAGAGGGCCGACTCTGGAAACACCATATATTTT.

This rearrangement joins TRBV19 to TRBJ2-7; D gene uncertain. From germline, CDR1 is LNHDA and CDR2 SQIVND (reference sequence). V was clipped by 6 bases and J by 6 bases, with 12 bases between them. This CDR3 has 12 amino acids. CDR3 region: CASSQVRGEQYF. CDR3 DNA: TGTGCCAGTAGCCAGGTGAGAGGCGAGCAGTACTTC.

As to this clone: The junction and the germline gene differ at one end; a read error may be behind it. CDR3 bases: TGTGCTAGCAGCCCCGTCGTAGGAACCGGGGAGCTGTTTTTT. Amino acid sequence: CASSPVVGTGELFF. The chain recombines TRBV7-7 with TRBJ2-2; D call uncertain. This CDR3 has 14 amino acids. Looked up from germline, CDR1 is SSHAT and CDR2 is FNYEAQ (reference sequence).

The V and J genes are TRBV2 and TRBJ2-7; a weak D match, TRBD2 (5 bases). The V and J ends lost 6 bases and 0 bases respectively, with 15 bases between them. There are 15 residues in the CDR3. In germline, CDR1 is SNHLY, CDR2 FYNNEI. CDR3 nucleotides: TGTGCCAGCAGGGACTCCGGGTATCCCTCCTACGAGCAGTACTTC. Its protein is CASRDSGYPSYEQYF. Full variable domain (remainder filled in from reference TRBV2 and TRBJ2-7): EPEVTQTPSHQVTQMGQEVILRCVPISNHLYFYWYRQILGQKVEFLVSFYNNEISEKSEIFDDQFSVERPDGSNFTLKIRSTKLEDSAMYFCASRDSGYPSYEQYFGPGTRLTVT.

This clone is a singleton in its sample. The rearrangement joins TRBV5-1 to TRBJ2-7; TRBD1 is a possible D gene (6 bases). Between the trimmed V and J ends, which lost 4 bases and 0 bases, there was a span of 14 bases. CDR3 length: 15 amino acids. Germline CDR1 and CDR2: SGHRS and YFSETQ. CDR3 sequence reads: CASSIEPGHSYEQYF. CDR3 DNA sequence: TGCGCCAGCAGCATTGAGCCGGGACACTCCTACGAGCAGTACTTC.

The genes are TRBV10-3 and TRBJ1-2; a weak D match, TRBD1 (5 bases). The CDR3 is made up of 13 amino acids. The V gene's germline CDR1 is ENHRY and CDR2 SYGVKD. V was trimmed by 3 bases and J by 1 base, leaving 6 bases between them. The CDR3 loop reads CAISDGGNYGYTF. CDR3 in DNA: TGTGCCATCAGTGACGGGGGTAACTATGGCTACACCTTC.

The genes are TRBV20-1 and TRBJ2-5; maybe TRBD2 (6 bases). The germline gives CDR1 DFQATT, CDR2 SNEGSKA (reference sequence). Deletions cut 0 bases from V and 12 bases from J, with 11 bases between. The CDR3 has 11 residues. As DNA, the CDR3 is TGCAGTGCTAGAGACAGGGTAGCGGAGTACTTC. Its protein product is CSARDRVAEYF.

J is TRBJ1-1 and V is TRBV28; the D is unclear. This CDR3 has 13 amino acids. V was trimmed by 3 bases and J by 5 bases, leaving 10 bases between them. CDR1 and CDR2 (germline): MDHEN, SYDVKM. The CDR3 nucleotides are TGTGCCAGCAGTTTCGGTCCGGGTACTGAAGCTTTCTTT. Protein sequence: CASSFGPGTEAFF.

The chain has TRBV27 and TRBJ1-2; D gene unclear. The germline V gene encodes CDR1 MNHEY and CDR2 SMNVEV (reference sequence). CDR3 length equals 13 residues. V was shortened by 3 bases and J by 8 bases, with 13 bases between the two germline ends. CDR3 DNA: TGTGCCAGCAGTTTTGGGCTCGGGGAGGGCTACACCTTC. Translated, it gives CASSFGLGEGYTF.

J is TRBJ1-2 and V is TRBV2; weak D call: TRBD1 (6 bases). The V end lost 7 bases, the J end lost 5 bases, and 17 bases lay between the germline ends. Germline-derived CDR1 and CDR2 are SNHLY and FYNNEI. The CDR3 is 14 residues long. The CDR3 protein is CASIGGTLIYGYTF. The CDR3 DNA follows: TGTGCCAGCATCGGCGGGACACTGATTTATGGCTACACCTTC. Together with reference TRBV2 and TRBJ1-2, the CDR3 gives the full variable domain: EPEVTQTPSHQVTQMGQEVILRCVPISNHLYFYWYRQILGQKVEFLVSFYNNEISEKSEIFDDQFSVERPDGSNFTLKIRSTKLEDSAMYFCASIGGTLIYGYTFGSGTRLTVV.

The CDR3 loop is CASSYVSGEKLFF. The CDR3 DNA is TGTGCCAGCAGTTACGTGAGCGGCGAAAAACTGTTTTTT. The chain is built from TRBV6-5 and TRBJ1-4; D gene uncertain. Germline V gene data show CDR1 as MNHEY and CDR2 as SVGAGI. This CDR3 contains 13 residues. The V gene lost 2 bases and the J gene lost 8 bases, with 9 bases spanning the gap.

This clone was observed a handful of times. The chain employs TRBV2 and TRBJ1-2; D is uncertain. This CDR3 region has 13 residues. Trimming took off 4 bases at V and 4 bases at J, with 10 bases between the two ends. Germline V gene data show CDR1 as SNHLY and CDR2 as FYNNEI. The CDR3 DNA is TGTGCCAGCAGTGCTGGGCGGATCTATGGCTACACCTTC. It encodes CASSAGRIYGYTF.

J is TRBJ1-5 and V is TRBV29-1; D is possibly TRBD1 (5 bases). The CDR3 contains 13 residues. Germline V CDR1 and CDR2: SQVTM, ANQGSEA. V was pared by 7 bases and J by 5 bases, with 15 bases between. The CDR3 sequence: CSAGAGGDQPQHF. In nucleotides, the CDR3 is TGCAGCGCAGGCGCTGGGGGGGATCAGCCCCAGCATTTT.